This T cell receptor beta chain was captured in a study of T cells in Graves' hyperthyroidism and ophthalmopathy. What was amplified from RNA transcripts were TCR beta CDR3 regions. The HTBI primer set was used in a first-round RT-PCR of the TCR CDR3. TCRdb reprocessed the multiplex PCR reads with MiXCR, giving one entry per CDR3 protein. The data contain 300,000 to 450,000 distinct CDR3 sequences, around 15% of them singletons. Clinical symptoms, serum thyroxine, TRAb, thyroid ultrasound and orbital computed tomography established diagnosis. The authors obtained PBMCs from roughly 10 ml of fresh peripheral blood. Many counts were recorded for this clonotype. The sequencing input was blood. The receptor's source is a woman in her 30s with Graves' ophthalmopathy.

CDR3 coding DNA: TGTGCCAGCAGCCAAGAGGTCCCCTACAATGAGCAGTTCTTC. Encoded protein: CASSQEVPYNEQFF. The rearrangement links TRBV3-1 to TRBJ2-1; the D is unclear. This CDR3 comprises 14 residues. V dropped 0 bases and J dropped 2 bases, with 5 bases sitting between them. CDR1 is LGHDT, CDR2 YNNKEL, per germline (reference sequence).